The 21 T cell receptor beta chains below come from one sample, sequenced in a study of cytotoxic CD8 clonotypes in ibrutinib-treated CLL. Some clones are missing from TCRdb's copy, which holds only in-frame ones; the method was immunoSEQ multiplex PCR. Of some 150,000 clones listed, approximately 80% are singletons. The specimen was PBMCs, collected after 12 months of ibrutinib treatment. These receptors originate from a human donor with chronic lymphocytic leukemia.

This rearrangement joins TRBV15 to TRBJ2-7, with D perhaps TRBD1 (6 bases). The CDR3 loop spans 15 amino acids. Germline V gene sequence: CDR1 LNHNV, CDR2 YYDKDF (reference sequence). Trimming stripped 0 bases from V and 4 bases from J, with 13 bases between. CDR3 residues: CATSRDIDRRYEQYF. CDR3 bases: TGTGCCACCAGCAGAGATATAGACAGGAGGTACGAGCAGTACTTC. Combining the CDR3 with reference TRBV15 and TRBJ2-7 gives the whole variable domain DAMVIQNPRYQVTQFGKPVTLSCSQTLNHNVMYWYQQKSSQAPKLLFHYYDKDFNNEADTPDNFQSRRPNTSFCFLDIRSPGLGDTAMYLCATSRDIDRRYEQYFGPGTRLTVT.

The chain is built from TRBV11-1 and TRBJ2-7; D is undetermined. From germline, CDR1 is SGHAT and CDR2 FQDESV (reference sequence). This CDR3 has 13 amino acids. Trimming took 1 base from V and 5 from J, leaving 9 bases between them. The CDR3, as DNA: TGTGCCAGCAGCTTAGTTGGTAGTCACGAGCAGTACTTC. This translates into CASSLVGSHEQYF.

The CDR3 DNA follows: TGTGCCAGTCGAAGGGGTTTGGACAATGAGCAGTTCTTC. Translated: CASRRGLDNEQFF. The rearrangement uses TRBV19 and TRBJ2-1; maybe TRBD1 (5 bases). V was shortened by 8 bases and J by 5 bases, with 13 bases between the two germline ends. The CDR3 runs 13 residues. CDR1 and CDR2 from the germline V gene are LNHDA and SQIVND (reference sequence).

The J gene is TRBJ1-5, the V gene TRBV10-3; TRBD1 matches 7 bases. With 3 bases clipped from V and 0 bases from J, the junction kept 14 bases outside the gene matches. This CDR3 spans 19 amino acids. CDR1 is ENHRY, CDR2 SYGVKD, per germline. The CDR3 nucleotides are TGTGCCATCAGTGATTCTTTGACAGGGCCCGTTTATAGCAATCAGCCCCAGCATTTT. Amino acid sequence: CAISDSLTGPVYSNQPQHF.

This clone was counted a few times. The genes are TRBV30 and TRBJ2-5; perhaps TRBD2 as D (6 bases). The germline CDR1 and CDR2 sequences are GTSNPN and SVGIG (reference sequence). The CDR3 length is 14 residues. Trimming shortened V by 0 bases and J by 5 bases, and 13 bases separated the two germline ends. This chain's CDR3 is CAWSVVVGGETQYF. In DNA, the CDR3 is TGTGCCTGGAGTGTCGTTGTTGGGGGGGAGACCCAGTACTTC. Together with reference TRBV30 and TRBJ2-5, the CDR3 gives the full variable domain: SQTIHQWPATLVQPVGSPLSLECTVEGTSNPNLYWYRQAAGRGLQLLFYSVGIGQISSEVPQNLSASRPQDRQFILSSKKLLLSDSGFYLCAWSVVVGGETQYFGPGTRLLVL.

The chain recombines TRBV28 with TRBJ1-1; 7 bases line up with TRBD1. This CDR3 region has 14 residues. CDR1 and CDR2 from the germline V gene are MDHEN and SYDVKM. Trimming took 7 bases from V and 4 from J; bases not matched to a gene: 9. CDR3 sequence reads: CASIRRAGGTEAFF. The CDR3 bases are TGTGCCAGCATCCGCCGGGCAGGGGGCACTGAAGCTTTCTTT. The entire variable domain, with the rest obtained from reference TRBV28 and TRBJ1-1, is as follows: DVKVTQSSRYLVKRTGEKVFLECVQDMDHENMFWYRQDPGLGLRLIYFSYDVKMKEKGDIPEGYSVSREKKERFSLILESASTNQTSMYLCASIRRAGGTEAFFGQGTRLTVV.

In this sample, this clone turned up once. This rearrangement joins TRBV18 to TRBJ2-5; D unclear. Between the trimmed V and J ends, which lost 3 bases and 4 bases, there was a span of 9 bases. The germline V gene encodes CDR1 KGHSH and CDR2 LQKENI. The CDR3 totals 13 residues. Written as DNA, the CDR3 is TGTGCCAGCTCACCCAGGCTAGGAGAGACCCAGTACTTC. It encodes CASSPRLGETQYF.

To note about this clone: Other DNA sequences within the sample encode an identical CDR3. V is TRBV7-9 and J is TRBJ2-5, with 8 bases matching TRBD1. This CDR3 contains 12 residues. The germline V gene encodes CDR1 SEHNR and CDR2 FQNEAQ (reference sequence). The J segment lost 4 bases and the V segment lost 7 bases, leaving 2 bases of the junction unmatched. CDR3 sequence (DNA): TGTGCCAGCAAGCAGGGGGCAGAGACCCAGTACTTC. It is translated as CASKQGAETQYF.

The chain combines TRBV30 with TRBJ2-3; 9 bases map to TRBD2. This CDR3 is 13 amino acids long. In germline, CDR1 is GTSNPN, CDR2 SVGIG (reference sequence). The trim removed 4 bases at V and 10 bases at J, leaving 9 bases unmatched. The chain's CDR3 is CAWKVAGVRAQYF. The CDR3 region has the DNA TGTGCCTGGAAGGTAGCGGGGGTGAGGGCGCAGTATTTT.

This chain joins TRBV28 and TRBJ1-5; no definite D call. V was trimmed by 1 base and J by 4 bases, leaving 20 bases between them. The CDR3 is 18 residues long. Germline lookup yields CDR1 MDHEN and CDR2 SYDVKM. In nucleotides, the CDR3 is TGTGCCAGCAGTTTATATGGCACTTCCCTAGGTGGGAATCAGCCCCAGCATTTT. Amino acids: CASSLYGTSLGGNQPQHF.

Of note for this clone: The junction and the germline gene differ at one end; a read error may be behind it. This chain uses TRBV7-7 with TRBJ1-3; 8 nucleotides align to TRBD1. There are 13 residues in the CDR3. The germline V gene has CDR1 SSHAT and CDR2 FNYEAQ (reference sequence). The CDR3 reads CASSPGGGNTIYF. In nucleotides, the CDR3 is TGTGCTAGCAGCCCAGGGGGCGGAAACACCATATATTTT.

This chain uses TRBV20-1 with TRBJ1-1; a possible D gene is TRBD1 (5 bases). V dropped 3 bases and J dropped 8 bases, with 10 bases sitting between them. The CDR3 totals 11 residues. Looked up from germline, CDR1 is DFQATT and CDR2 is SNEGSKA (reference sequence). The CDR3 region has the DNA TGCAGTGCTAGGCCCCGGGGCGAAGCTTTCTTT. Protein sequence: CSARPRGEAFF.

This sequence joins TRBV5-1 and TRBJ1-4; D not certain. In germline, CDR1 is SGHRS, CDR2 YFSETQ. V lost 1 base to trimming and J lost 8 bases, with 9 bases between them. This CDR3 contains 13 residues. CDR3 in DNA: TGCGCCAGCAGCTTGAGCTCGCGGGAAAAACTGTTTTTT. It codes for CASSLSSREKLFF. The entire variable domain, with the rest obtained from reference TRBV5-1 and TRBJ1-4, is as follows: KAGVTQTPRYLIKTRGQQVTLSCSPISGHRSVSWYQQTPGQGLQFLFEYFSETQRNKGNFPGRFSGRQFSNSRSEMNVSTLELGDSALYLCASSLSSREKLFFGSGTQLSVL.

This clone was counted once. The gene calls are TRBV28 and TRBJ2-7; the D call may be TRBD1 or TRBD2 (5 bases each). This CDR3 spans 14 amino acids. Trimming took 6 bases from V and 2 from J, leaving 14 bases between them. The germline V gene encodes CDR1 MDHEN and CDR2 SYDVKM. The CDR3 sequence is CASSLQGPAYEQYF. CDR3 in DNA: TGTGCCAGCAGCCTCCAGGGACCGGCCTACGAGCAGTACTTC.

The chain carries TRBV12-5 and TRBJ2-5; 10 bases match TRBD2. Germline loops: CDR1 LGHNT, CDR2 FRNRAP. The ends lost 1 base at V and 1 base at J; junction bases unmatched: 9. The CDR3 is 18 residues long. CDR3 sequence reads: CASGLGMTSGPLQETQYF. The CDR3 DNA is TGTGCTAGTGGTTTGGGGATGACTAGCGGGCCCCTCCAAGAGACCCAGTACTTC.

The gene calls are TRBV30 and TRBJ1-3; the D is unclear. In germline, CDR1 is GTSNPN, CDR2 SVGIG (reference sequence). CDR3 length equals 15 residues. The V gene lost 3 bases and the J gene lost 5 bases, with 17 bases spanning the gap. CDR3 nucleotides: TGTGCCTGGAGCGACCCAGTGGGCAGCAGAAACACCATATATTTT. As protein: CAWSDPVGSRNTIYF.

V is TRBV4-1 and J is TRBJ2-7, with 8 bases identical to TRBD1. From germline, CDR1 is MGHRA and CDR2 YSYEKL. The CDR3 runs to 15 residues. Trimming removed 0 bases from V and 3 bases from J; junction bases left unmatched: 4. The CDR3 reads CASSQDLGQGYEQYF. Here the CDR3 DNA reads TGCGCCAGCAGCCAAGATTTAGGACAGGGCTACGAGCAGTACTTC.

This CDR3 reads CASRNKGQGSYEQYF. The DNA of the CDR3 is TGTGCCAGCAGAAATAAGGGACAGGGCTCCTACGAGCAGTACTTC. This chain connects TRBV6-1 to TRBJ2-7, with TRBD1 matching 9 bases. CDR1 is MNHNS, CDR2 SASEGT, per germline. J was trimmed by 0 bases and V by 6 bases; bases with no gene match: 6. The CDR3 length is 15 residues.

Here the CDR3 reads CASSSRGRQPQHF. CDR3 bases: TGTGCCAGCAGCAGCAGGGGGCGTCAGCCCCAGCATTTT. The J gene is TRBJ1-5, the V gene TRBV7-2, with TRBD1 identical over 8 bases. The CDR3 is 13 residues long. After removal of 5 bases from V and 6 bases from J, the junction contained 3 bases not matched to a gene. Germline CDR1 SGHTA, CDR2 FQGNSA.

V usage is TRBV27 and J usage is TRBJ2-3; 7 bases are shared with TRBD1. Germline V gene lookup returns CDR1 MNHEY and CDR2 SMNVEV (reference sequence). The CDR3 sequence is 13 residues long. V lost 2 bases and J lost 10; bases outside the gene matches: 6. The CDR3 DNA reads as TGTGCCAGCAGTTTAGGGCAGGGGGTGGCGCAGTATTTT. Its translation: CASSLGQGVAQYF.

The chain employs TRBV28 and TRBJ1-1; 8 bases are a match to TRBD1. The V gene's germline CDR1 is MDHEN and CDR2 SYDVKM. This CDR3 comprises 15 residues. V lost 4 bases to trimming and J lost 4 bases; unmatched junction nucleotides: 8. CDR3: CASSSRQGRSTEAFF. For the CDR3, the DNA is TGTGCCAGCAGTTCCCGACAGGGGAGGAGCACTGAAGCTTTCTTT.